This T cell receptor (beta chain) derives from a study of control samples from healthy donors and cancer patients. The junction had 6 bases not matched to a gene; V was cut back by 5 bases and J by 1 base. The CDR3 length is 16 residues. CDR1 is MNHEY and CDR2 is SVGEGT in the germline V gene. Generated by immunoSEQ multiplex PCR, the TCRdb table keeps only in-frame clones and is missing some. Seen here are about 170,000 clones, 91% observed once, and the top ten hold around 1.5%. Sequenced sample: blood. This clonotype was obtained from a woman aged 25-40 years in good health. The chain combines TRBV6-2 or TRBV6-3 with TRBJ2-1, with 9 bases fitting TRBD1. The DNA of the CDR3 is TGTGCCAGCAGTGACCCCGGGACAGGGTCCTACAATGAGCAGTTCTTC. It is translated as CASSDPGTGSYNEQFF.